This T cell receptor (beta chain) was profiled in a study of neurological immune-mediated disorders. TCRdb re-analysed the 5' RACE reads in MiXCR, keeping a single row per CDR3 protein. The sample includes around 69,000 distinct CDR3 sequences, 4.5% of them seen just once. This clonotype was found a few times. This TCR came from a man aged 25 to 45 with multiple sclerosis. Material: PBMCs.

In nucleotides, the CDR3 is TGTGCCAGCAGTTTAGGTACAGGGGGGAACACTGAAGCTTTCTTT. Translated, it gives CASSLGTGGNTEAFF. The chain combines TRBV27 with TRBJ1-1; 8 bases line up with TRBD1. The CDR3 has 15 residues. Germline trimming cut 2 bases from V and 1 base from J; bases unmatched to any gene: 3. Looked up from germline, CDR1 is MNHEY and CDR2 is SMNVEV (reference sequence).